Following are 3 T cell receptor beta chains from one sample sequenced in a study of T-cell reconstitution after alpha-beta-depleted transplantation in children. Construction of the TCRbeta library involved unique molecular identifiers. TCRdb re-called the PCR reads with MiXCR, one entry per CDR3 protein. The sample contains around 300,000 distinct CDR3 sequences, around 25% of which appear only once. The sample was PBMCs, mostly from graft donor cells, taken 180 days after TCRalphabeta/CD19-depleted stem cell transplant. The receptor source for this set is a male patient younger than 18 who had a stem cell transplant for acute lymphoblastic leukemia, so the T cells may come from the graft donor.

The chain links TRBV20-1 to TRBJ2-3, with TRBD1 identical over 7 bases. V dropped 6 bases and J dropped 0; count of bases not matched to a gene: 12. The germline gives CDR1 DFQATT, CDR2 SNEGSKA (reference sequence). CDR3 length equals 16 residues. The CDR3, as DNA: TGCAGTGCCGCCCACAGGGGTCGTACTAGCACAGATACGCAGTATTTT. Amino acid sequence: CSAAHRGRTSTDTQYF.

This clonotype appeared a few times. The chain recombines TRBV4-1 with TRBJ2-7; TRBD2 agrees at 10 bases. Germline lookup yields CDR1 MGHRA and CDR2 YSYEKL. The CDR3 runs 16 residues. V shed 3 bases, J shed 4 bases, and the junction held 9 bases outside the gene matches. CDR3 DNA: TGCGCCAGCAGCCAGAAGACTAGCGGGCCATCTTACGAGCAGTACTTC. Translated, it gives CASSQKTSGPSYEQYF.

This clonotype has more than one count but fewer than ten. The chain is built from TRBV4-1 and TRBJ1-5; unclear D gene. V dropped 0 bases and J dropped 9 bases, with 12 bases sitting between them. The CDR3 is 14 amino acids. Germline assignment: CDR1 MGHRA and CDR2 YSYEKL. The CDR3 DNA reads TGCGCCAGCAGCCAAGAAAGGAGACAAATGCCCCAGCATTTT. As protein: CASSQERRQMPQHF.